A single sample is the source of the 29 T cell receptor beta chains below, sequenced in a study of monozygotic twins with cystic fibrosis. Repertoires were generated with immunoSEQ multiplex PCR, while TCRdb's copy carries only in-frame clones and drops some. The sample holds roughly 13,000 clones; around 87% are singletons and the top ten take about 0.73%. Sequencing was done on a sample of blood. The receptors were gathered from a boy between 10 and 17 years old with cystic fibrosis.

This chain links TRBV29-1 with TRBJ2-1; D unclear. Trimming cost V 7 bases and J 1 base, with 14 bases left between them. The germline CDR1 and CDR2 sequences are SQVTM and ANQGSEA. The CDR3 covers 14 residues. The CDR3 coding sequence is TGCAGCGGTGTCAATAGAAAATCCTACAATGAGCAGTTCTTC. Residues: CSGVNRKSYNEQFF.

This sequence joins TRBV5-1 and TRBJ2-7; D is perhaps TRBD1 (5 bases). The germline V gene encodes CDR1 SGHRS and CDR2 YFSETQ. V was clipped by 0 bases and J by 3 bases, with 10 bases between them. The CDR3 covers 14 residues. DNA of the CDR3: TGCGCCAGCAGCTTGGGGTCAGGGATCTACGAGCAGTACTTC. As protein: CASSLGSGIYEQYF. Filled out from reference TRBV5-1 and TRBJ2-7, the complete variable domain reads KAGVTQTPRYLIKTRGQQVTLSCSPISGHRSVSWYQQTPGQGLQFLFEYFSETQRNKGNFPGRFSGRQFSNSRSEMNVSTLELGDSALYLCASSLGSGIYEQYFGPGTRLTVT.

The chain has TRBV4-1 and TRBJ2-7, with D perhaps TRBD2 (6 bases). Trimming took off 0 bases at V and 2 bases at J, with 11 bases between the two ends. CDR3 size: 15 residues. Per the germline V gene, CDR1 is MGHRA and CDR2 is YSYEKL. CDR3 DNA sequence: TGCGCCAGCAGCCAAGACCCCGGCGGGACCTACGAGCAGTACTTC. Translating gives CASSQDPGGTYEQYF.

The chain couples TRBV11-2 to TRBJ2-3; unclear D gene. The CDR3 has 13 residues. The germline V gene has CDR1 SGHAT and CDR2 FQNNGV. Trimming shortened V by 2 bases and J by 5 bases, and 8 bases separated the two germline ends. CDR3 nucleotide sequence: TGTGCCAGCAGCTTAACTGATGGAGATACGCAGTATTTT. Residues: CASSLTDGDTQYF. Variable domain in full (rest from reference TRBV11-2 and TRBJ2-3): EAGVAQSPRYKIIEKRQSVAFWCNPISGHATLYWYQQILGQGPKLLIQFQNNGVVDDSQLPKDRFSAERLKGVDSTLKIQPAKLEDSAVYLCASSLTDGDTQYFGPGTRLTVL.

This clone was detected once. The V and J genes are TRBV12-5 and TRBJ2-7; the match to TRBD2 covers 9 bases. The CDR3 contains 17 residues. With V trimmed by 2 bases and J by 2 bases, 10 bases remained unmatched. Germline loops: CDR1 LGHNT, CDR2 FRNRAP. CDR3 DNA: TGTGCTAGTGGTTTGAGAATCCCGGGACTAGCACCCTACGAGCAGTACTTC. Translation gives CASGLRIPGLAPYEQYF. Variable domain in full (rest from reference TRBV12-5 and TRBJ2-7): DARVTQTPRHKVTEMGQEVTMRCQPILGHNTVFWYRQTMMQGLELLAYFRNRAPLDDSGMPKDRFSAEMPDATLATLKIQPSEPRDSAVYFCASGLRIPGLAPYEQYFGPGTRLTVT.

This sequence joins TRBV6-6 and TRBJ1-1; D possibly corresponds to TRBD1 (6 bases). The CDR3 is made up of 15 amino acids. Trimming stripped 5 bases from V and 8 bases from J, with 21 bases between. The germline CDR1 and CDR2 sequences are MNHNY and SVGAGI (reference sequence). Here the CDR3 reads CASSPRQASLAEAFF. The CDR3 bases are TGTGCCAGCAGTCCCAGACAGGCCTCCTTAGCCGAAGCTTTCTTT.

The V call is TRBV30, the J call TRBJ1-5; D is unresolved. The CDR3 covers 14 residues. CDR1 is GTSNPN, CDR2 SVGIG, per germline (reference sequence). Between the trimmed V and J ends, which lost 2 bases and 7 bases, there was a span of 15 bases. CDR3 bases: TGTGCCTGGAGTCAGGCAGTAGAACGACAGCCCCAGCATTTT. Amino acids: CAWSQAVERQPQHF.

The chain is built from TRBV27 and TRBJ1-5; D remains ambiguous. Trimming removed 2 bases from V and 6 bases from J, with 8 bases in between. CDR1 is MNHEY, CDR2 SMNVEV, per germline (reference sequence). This CDR3 region has 13 residues. The CDR3 DNA follows: TGTGCCAGCAGTTTAGAGCGAGGTCAGCCCCAGCATTTT. Residues: CASSLERGQPQHF.

The gene calls are TRBV6-5 and TRBJ1-1, with D uncertain. The CDR3 is made up of 13 amino acids. Germline CDR1 is MNHEY and CDR2 is SVGAGI. The V and J ends lost 2 bases and 4 bases respectively, with 8 bases between them. CDR3 sequence reads: CASSYEASTEAFF. The CDR3 DNA reads as TGTGCCAGCAGTTACGAGGCGAGCACTGAAGCTTTCTTT.

V and J are TRBV27 and TRBJ2-7, with TRBD1 matching over 7 bases. The CDR3 extends over 18 amino acids. Germline CDR1 reads MNHEY; CDR2 reads SMNVEV (reference sequence). V was clipped by 7 bases and J by 4 bases; unmatched bases: 22. The CDR3 spells CASTPIKGAGKLPYEQYF. The CDR3 coding sequence is TGTGCCAGCACTCCAATCAAGGGGGCAGGGAAGTTACCTTACGAGCAGTACTTC.

This rearrangement joins TRBV12-5 to TRBJ2-5; D gene unclear. V gave up 5 bases and J gave up 4 bases, with 5 bases separating them. CDR1 and CDR2 (germline): LGHNT, FRNRAP. The CDR3 consists of 11 residues. The CDR3 reads CASGLGETQYF. The CDR3, as DNA: TGTGCTAGTGGTCTGGGAGAGACCCAGTACTTC.

The V call is TRBV19, the J call TRBJ2-5; D gene ambiguous. The V end lost 6 bases, the J end lost 5 bases, and 13 bases lay between the germline ends. The CDR3 consists of 13 residues. Looked up from germline, CDR1 is LNHDA and CDR2 is SQIVND (reference sequence). The CDR3 DNA reads as TGTGCCAGTAGGGACGATTTAAGTGAGACCCAGTACTTC. As protein: CASRDDLSETQYF.

This clone has a single count. J is TRBJ1-4 and V is TRBV2, with D perhaps TRBD1 (5 bases). Trimming removed 7 bases from V and 3 bases from J, with 18 bases in between. Germline lookup yields CDR1 SNHLY and CDR2 FYNNEI. The CDR3 has 16 residues. The CDR3 protein is CASTWLVGTANEKLFF. CDR3 DNA sequence: TGTGCCAGCACGTGGCTCGTCGGGACGGCTAATGAAAAACTGTTTTTT.

The V gene is TRBV5-1, the J gene TRBJ1-1; weak D call: TRBD1 (5 bases). CDR3 length: 14 amino acids. The V end was cut by 4 bases, the J end by 4 bases, with 14 bases between. CDR1 is SGHRS and CDR2 is YFSETQ in the germline V gene. The chain's CDR3 is CASSPDRGTTEAFF. As DNA, the CDR3 is TGCGCCAGCAGCCCGGACCGGGGGACCACTGAAGCTTTCTTT.

CDR3 nucleotides: TGTGCCAGCAGTGGGCGACTAGCGGGAGTGGGGGAGCAGTACTTC. This translates into CASSGRLAGVGEQYF. The chain recombines TRBV2 with TRBJ2-7; 12 bases are a match to TRBD2. V lost 4 bases and J lost 7; bases outside the gene matches: 8. In germline, CDR1 is SNHLY, CDR2 FYNNEI. This CDR3 contains 15 residues.

The V and J genes are TRBV9 and TRBJ2-7, with D perhaps being TRBD1 or TRBD2 (6 bases each). Trimming removed 0 bases at V and 5 bases at J, with 18 bases between. CDR3 length: 16 residues. Germline assignment: CDR1 SGDLS and CDR2 YYNGEE. This CDR3 is CASSVARRLRGDEQYF. CDR3 in DNA: TGTGCCAGCAGCGTAGCCCGACGATTGAGGGGGGACGAGCAGTACTTC.

V usage is TRBV28 and J usage is TRBJ2-7; 10 nucleotides line up with TRBD2. With V trimmed by 5 bases and J by 1 base, 5 bases remained unmatched. The CDR3 is 15 residues long. Germline V gene data show CDR1 as MDHEN and CDR2 as SYDVKM. CDR3 nucleotide sequence: TGTGCCAGCAGTCCATGGACTAGCGGATCCTACGAGCAGTACTTC. This translates into CASSPWTSGSYEQYF.

The rearrangement uses TRBV18 and TRBJ2-5; the D gene is possibly TRBD2 (5 bases). CDR1 KGHSH and CDR2 LQKENI come from the germline V gene. Trimming stripped 1 base from V and 3 bases from J, with 9 bases between. The CDR3 length is 14 residues. CDR3 sequence: CASSPQDFEETQYF. CDR3 DNA: TGTGCCAGCTCACCACAGGACTTCGAAGAGACCCAGTACTTC.

This chain joins TRBV7-9 and TRBJ2-7; tentatively, D is TRBD2 (6 bases). Germline values: CDR1 SEHNR, CDR2 FQNEAQ (reference sequence). Trimming pared 3 bases from V and 5 bases from J, leaving 14 bases between. The CDR3 is 14 residues long. The CDR3 spells CASSLIGGSNEQYF. As DNA, the CDR3 is TGTGCCAGCAGCTTGATTGGGGGGTCCAACGAGCAGTACTTC.

V is TRBV27 and J is TRBJ2-3; D is possibly TRBD1 (5 bases). The CDR3 runs 15 residues. V lost 3 bases and J 5 bases, leaving 15 bases between the germline ends. Germline V CDR1 and CDR2: MNHEY, SMNVEV (reference sequence). CDR3: CASSFQGANVDTQYF. DNA of the CDR3: TGTGCCAGCAGTTTCCAAGGGGCGAATGTAGATACGCAGTATTTT.

V and J are TRBV5-1 and TRBJ2-1; D is perhaps TRBD2 (6 bases). Trimming took off 0 bases at V and 1 base at J, with 11 bases between the two ends. The CDR3 has 16 residues. Germline values: CDR1 SGHRS, CDR2 YFSETQ. The CDR3 sequence: CASSLDLGGSYNEQFF. CDR3 in DNA: TGCGCCAGCAGCTTGGATCTTGGGGGGTCCTACAATGAGCAGTTCTTC.

The V call is TRBV6-1, the J call TRBJ1-3, with D perhaps TRBD1 (5 bases). Trimming pared 3 bases from V and 0 bases from J, leaving 12 bases between. Germline-derived CDR1 and CDR2 are MNHNS and SASEGT. CDR3 size: 16 residues. CDR3 loop: CASSERVGVSGNTIYF. CDR3 nucleotide sequence: TGTGCCAGCAGTGAGAGGGTAGGGGTCTCTGGAAACACCATATATTTT.

The gene calls are TRBV30 and TRBJ1-3, with 9 bases identical to TRBD1. The V gene end was trimmed by 3 bases and the J gene end by 7 bases; junction bases not matched to a gene: 10. CDR1 and CDR2 from the germline V gene are GTSNPN and SVGIG (reference sequence). The CDR3 has 15 amino acids. The CDR3 loop is CAWSAGTGTRNTIYF. The CDR3 DNA reads as TGTGCCTGGAGCGCGGGGACAGGGACAAGGAACACCATATATTTT.

This CDR3 reads CASSLSAEETQYF. CDR3 in DNA: TGTGCCAGCAGCTTATCAGCGGAGGAGACCCAGTACTTC. V gene TRBV7-9 combines with J gene TRBJ2-5, with D perhaps matching TRBD2 (5 bases). Trimming took 2 bases from V and 5 from J, leaving 9 bases between them. The CDR3 is 13 residues long. CDR1 and CDR2 from the germline V gene are SEHNR and FQNEAQ (reference sequence).

The table lists this clone with a few counts. This chain links TRBV28 with TRBJ2-1; TRBD2 agrees at 7 bases. CDR1 MDHEN and CDR2 SYDVKM come from the germline V gene. Trimming at V came to 8 bases and at J to 3 bases, leaving 4 bases not matched to a gene. The CDR3 runs 13 residues. The CDR3 DNA follows: TGTGCCAGCTGGGGGAGGGACTACAATGAGCAGTTCTTC. Protein sequence: CASWGRDYNEQFF. Full variable domain (outside the CDR3, taken from reference TRBV28 and TRBJ2-1): DVKVTQSSRYLVKRTGEKVFLECVQDMDHENMFWYRQDPGLGLRLIYFSYDVKMKEKGDIPEGYSVSREKKERFSLILESASTNQTSMYLCASWGRDYNEQFFGPGTRLTVL.

The rearrangement links TRBV5-1 to TRBJ2-3, with 9 bases identical to TRBD2. This CDR3 has 17 amino acids. V lost 4 bases and J lost 2; bases outside the gene matches: 11. Per germline, CDR1 SGHRS and CDR2 YFSETQ. The DNA of the CDR3 is TGCGCCAGCAGCCCCTTAGCGGGAGCAGGTGTCACAGATACGCAGTATTTT. Amino acid sequence: CASSPLAGAGVTDTQYF.

This chain joins TRBV15 and TRBJ1-5, with 7 bases identical to TRBD1. V gave up 8 bases and J gave up 3 bases; unmatched junction bases: 7. CDR3 size: 14 residues. From germline, CDR1 is LNHNV and CDR2 YYDKDF (reference sequence). Written as DNA, the CDR3 is TGTGCCACCCGGCAGGGACAGCACAATCAGCCCCAGCATTTT. Its protein product is CATRQGQHNQPQHF.

The chain links TRBV12-5 to TRBJ1-3; 8 bases fit TRBD1. V was pared by 2 bases and J by 8 bases, with 2 bases of the junction left unmatched. There are 13 residues in the CDR3. Germline CDR1 is LGHNT and CDR2 is FRNRAP. The CDR3 DNA is TGTGCTAGTGGTTTGACAGGGGGTGACACCATATATTTT. Translating gives CASGLTGGDTIYF.

The chain employs TRBV19 and TRBJ2-3; D unclear. This CDR3 comprises 13 residues. Trimming removed 5 bases at V and 1 base at J, with 7 bases between. The germline gives CDR1 LNHDA, CDR2 SQIVND (reference sequence). The CDR3 nucleotides are TGTGCCAGTAGTGGAAGCGGCACAGATACGCAGTATTTT. This sequence encodes CASSGSGTDTQYF.